The sequence of this TCR beta chain was determined in a study of T-cell reconstitution after alpha-beta-depleted transplantation in children. Unique molecular identifiers featured in how the TCRbeta library was prepared. TCRdb re-called the PCR reads with MiXCR, one entry per CDR3 protein. The sample contains hundreds of thousands of distinct CDR3 sequences, roughly 17% of which appear only once. This CDR3 contains 12 residues. Germline V lookup: CDR1 MNHNS, CDR2 SASEGT. V lost 1 base to trimming and J lost 9 bases, with 7 bases between them. The sample holds a few counts of this clonotype. The TCR comes from a human donor who donated a stem cell graft to a child with acute myeloid leukemia. The rearrangement joins TRBV6-1 to TRBJ1-5, with D perhaps TRBD1 (6 bases). Sequencing used PBMCs from the stem cell graft donor, obtained from the stem cell graft. CDR3 loop: CASSEVGGPQHF. The CDR3 nucleotides are TGTGCCAGCAGTGAAGTAGGGGGGCCCCAGCATTTT.